The 23 T cell receptor beta chains in this list originate from one sample, sequenced in a study of STAT5B mutations in CD4+ large granular lymphocyte leukemia. Sequencing was performed with immunoSEQ multiplex PCR; in TCRdb, only in-frame clones are kept and a portion is missing. This sample has over 8,000 clones, with about 79% found just once. The sequenced sample consisted of PBMCs. The receptors come from a man aged 55-75 years with CD4+ T-cell large granular lymphocyte leukemia.

The rearrangement uses TRBV6-5 and TRBJ2-1; TRBD2 might be the D (5 bases). V dropped 2 bases and J dropped 6 bases, with 5 bases sitting between them. The CDR3 is 12 residues long. The germline V gene encodes CDR1 MNHEY and CDR2 SVGAGI. CDR3 loop: CASSYRGNEQFF. DNA for the CDR3: TGTGCCAGCAGTTACCGGGGCAATGAGCAGTTCTTC.

The chain carries TRBV6-4 and TRBJ2-7; D perhaps matches TRBD1 (6 bases). Germline lookup yields CDR1 MRHNA and CDR2 SNTAGT. CDR3 length equals 16 residues. Trimming shortened V by 3 bases and J by 4 bases, and 19 bases separated the two germline ends. Here the CDR3 DNA reads TGTGCCAGCAGTGAGTTCGAGAGCAGGGGTGAGTACGAGCAGTACTTC. It codes for CASSEFESRGEYEQYF.

The rearrangement uses TRBV5-1 and TRBJ2-1; 12 nucleotides agree with TRBD1. The CDR3 sequence is 16 residues long. V dropped 1 base and J dropped 7; count of bases not matched to a gene: 6. Germline loops: CDR1 SGHRS, CDR2 YFSETQ. The CDR3 nucleotides are TGCGCCAGCAGCTTGACCGGGACAGGGGGCAGGAATGAGCAGTTCTTC. It encodes CASSLTGTGGRNEQFF.

The chain couples TRBV19 to TRBJ1-5; D remains ambiguous. V gave up 9 bases and J gave up 2 bases, with 17 bases separating them. The CDR3 totals 15 residues. Germline CDR1 LNHDA, CDR2 SQIVND (reference sequence). The CDR3 region is CASQSRGDGNQPQHF. CDR3 DNA: TGTGCCAGCCAGTCCCGGGGAGACGGCAATCAGCCCCAGCATTTT.

The chain joins TRBV14 to TRBJ1-5; 12 bases line up with TRBD1. Trimming cost V 3 bases and J 3 bases; bases outside gene matches: 6. This CDR3 spans 17 amino acids. Per germline, CDR1 SGHDN and CDR2 FVKESK. Written as DNA, the CDR3 is TGTGCCAGCAGCCAGGGGGGACAGGGGGCCTTCAATCAGCCCCAGCATTTT. It specifies CASSQGGQGAFNQPQHF.

This clone was counted only a few times. The V call is TRBV5-1, the J call TRBJ2-5; possible D gene TRBD1, 6 bases. Germline loops: CDR1 SGHRS, CDR2 YFSETQ. CDR3 length: 15 amino acids. Trimming took 4 bases from V and 1 from J, leaving 14 bases between them. The CDR3 coding sequence is TGCGCCAGCAGCAGATTACAGGGCCCCCAAGAGACCCAGTACTTC. Protein sequence: CASSRLQGPQETQYF.

DNA of the CDR3: TGTGCCAGCAGCTCTTATACAGGGTCCGAGCAGTACTTC. Protein sequence: CASSSYTGSEQYF. The gene calls are TRBV7-3 and TRBJ2-7; D perhaps matches TRBD1 (6 bases). V lost 4 bases, J lost 6 bases, and 13 bases lay in between. The CDR3 covers 13 residues. Per germline, CDR1 SGHTA and CDR2 FQGTGA. The full variable domain, rest sourced from reference TRBV7-3 and TRBJ2-7, is GAGVSQTPSNKVTEKGKYVELRCDPISGHTALYWYRQSLGQGPEFLIYFQGTGAADDSGLPNDRFFAVRPEGSVSTLKIQRTERGDSAVYLCASSSYTGSEQYFGPGTRLTVT.

This clone appeared a few times. The chain uses TRBV27 and TRBJ2-5; D gene ambiguous. The germline V and J ends were trimmed by 4 bases and 5 bases, with 17 bases remaining between them. Germline V lookup: CDR1 MNHEY, CDR2 SMNVEV (reference sequence). This CDR3 comprises 15 residues. CDR3 nucleotides: TGTGCCAGCAGTTCAATCGGACCTTTTGAGGAGACCCAGTACTTC. This codes for CASSSIGPFEETQYF.

This clone is categorized as medium-sized. The chain joins TRBV6-5 to TRBJ1-3; D is undetermined. V was pared by 9 bases and J by 7 bases, with 19 bases between. The CDR3 is 14 residues long. CDR1 and CDR2 (germline): MNHEY, SVGAGI. CDR3 sequence reads: CARIRASEVNTIYF. The DNA for the CDR3 is TGTGCCAGGATTCGGGCGTCCGAGGTGAACACCATATATTTT.

V usage is TRBV19 and J usage is TRBJ2-4; D unresolved. CDR3 length: 13 residues. The V end was cut by 0 bases, the J end by 8 bases, with 8 bases between. Germline CDR1 is LNHDA and CDR2 is SQIVND (reference sequence). CDR3 sequence: CASSIDLKDIQYF. The CDR3 nucleotides are TGTGCCAGTAGTATAGATTTAAAAGACATTCAGTACTTC. Full variable domain (missing parts from reference TRBV19 and TRBJ2-4): DGGITQSPKYLFRKEGQNVTLSCEQNLNHDAMYWYRQDPGQGLRLIYYSQIVNDFQKGDIAEGYSVSREKKESFPLTVTSAQKNPTAFYLCASSIDLKDIQYFGAGTRLSVL.

V gene TRBV25-1 combines with J gene TRBJ2-1, with TRBD2 matching over 11 bases. Trimming at V came to 4 bases and at J to 3 bases, leaving 5 bases not matched to a gene. The length of the CDR3 is 16 residues. Germline V gene lookup returns CDR1 MGHDK and CDR2 SYGVNS. This chain's CDR3 is CASSAIAGGSYNEQFF. CDR3 nucleotides: TGTGCCAGCAGTGCCATAGCGGGAGGGAGCTACAATGAGCAGTTCTTC.

The rearrangement links TRBV27 to TRBJ1-2; D is possibly TRBD1 (6 bases). The CDR3 length is 14 residues. V was shortened by 6 bases and J by 4 bases, with 15 bases between the two germline ends. Per germline, CDR1 MNHEY and CDR2 SMNVEV (reference sequence). The CDR3 loop reads CASSSTGLIYGYTF. The CDR3 bases are TGTGCCAGCAGCTCGACAGGCCTAATCTATGGCTACACCTTC.

This clone was picked up a small number of times. The chain has TRBV6-5 and TRBJ2-7, with D possibly TRBD2 on 5 matching bases. There are 16 residues in the CDR3. From germline, CDR1 is MNHEY and CDR2 SVGAGI. Between the trimmed V and J ends, which lost 0 bases and 1 base, there was a span of 13 bases. CDR3 amino acids: CASSYSRTDYSYEQYF. The DNA for the CDR3 is TGTGCCAGCAGTTACTCGAGAACAGACTATTCCTACGAGCAGTACTTC.

V is TRBV7-9 and J is TRBJ2-2; 9 nucleotides agree with TRBD2. V shed 8 bases, J shed 5 bases, and the junction held 6 bases outside the gene matches. The CDR3 consists of 14 residues. CDR1 SEHNR and CDR2 FQNEAQ come from the germline V gene (reference sequence). Here the CDR3 reads CASPSTSGTGELFF. The CDR3 coding sequence is TGTGCCAGCCCATCAACTAGCGGGACCGGGGAGCTGTTTTTT.

This clone was picked up one time. The rearrangement joins TRBV4-2 to TRBJ2-7, with D possibly matching TRBD2 (6 bases). Germline V gives CDR1 LGHNA, CDR2 YNFKEQ. The CDR3 contains 16 residues. The V end was cut by 4 bases, the J end by 6 bases, with 22 bases between. The CDR3 DNA is TGTGCCAGCAGCCCAGCGCCGACCACCTTGGGGGGCGAGCAGTACTTC. It yields the protein CASSPAPTTLGGEQYF.

This clone is medium-sized in the sample. This chain joins TRBV25-1 and TRBJ2-2; D might be TRBD2 (6 bases). The CDR3 consists of 15 residues. The germline V gene encodes CDR1 MGHDK and CDR2 SYGVNS. V gave up 3 bases and J gave up 3 bases, with 11 bases separating them. CDR3 nucleotides: TGTGCCAGCAGTGAGTCGGGAGTTGACACCGGGGAGCTGTTTTTT. Protein product: CASSESGVDTGELFF.

The chain carries TRBV23-1 and TRBJ2-7, with D possibly matching TRBD2 (6 bases). TRBV23-1 is an ORF, with its function uncertain. V shed 3 bases and J shed 0 bases, with 15 bases lying between them. CDR3 length: 16 residues. The CDR3 here is CASSHSGAGNSYEQYF. CDR3 bases: TGCGCCAGCAGTCACAGCGGAGCGGGCAACTCCTACGAGCAGTACTTC.

The chain joins TRBV7-2 to TRBJ1-1; D remains ambiguous. CDR1 and CDR2 (germline): SGHTA, FQGNSA. The CDR3 covers 16 residues. Trimming pared 5 bases from V and 0 bases from J, leaving 16 bases between. CDR3 protein: CASSPAPRRLNTEAFF. The CDR3 coding sequence is TGTGCCAGCAGCCCGGCGCCGAGGAGATTGAACACTGAAGCTTTCTTT.

The chain has TRBV4-1 and TRBJ1-4, with D possibly being TRBD1 (6 bases). Germline CDR1 reads MGHRA; CDR2 reads YSYEKL. This CDR3 contains 13 residues. Trimming cost V 4 bases and J 10 bases, with 13 bases left between them. The CDR3 region is CASSRVQGGKLFF. The CDR3 DNA reads as TGCGCCAGCAGCCGGGTCCAAGGGGGAAAACTGTTTTTT.

The J gene is TRBJ1-4, the V gene TRBV28; D is unresolved. With 8 bases removed from V and 1 base from J, the gap between germline ends came to 14 bases. Germline V gene lookup returns CDR1 MDHEN and CDR2 SYDVKM. This CDR3 contains 15 residues. Written as DNA, the CDR3 is TGTGCCAGCTGGGGAGGAGGGCGAACTAATGAAAAACTGTTTTTT. This translates into CASWGGGRTNEKLFF.

This rearrangement joins TRBV11-3 to TRBJ2-1, with 7 nucleotides matching TRBD2. The CDR3 loop spans 15 amino acids. Per germline, CDR1 SGHNT and CDR2 YENEEA. V shed 3 bases and J 10 bases; nucleotides not matched to a gene: 12. CDR3 nucleotide sequence: TGTGCCAGCAGCTTGTACGGGAACCAGGGAGGGGAGCAGTTCTTC. Protein: CASSLYGNQGGEQFF.

The genes are TRBV29-1 and TRBJ2-5, with D unclear. CDR3 size: 12 residues. V lost 6 bases and J lost 5, with 13 bases in between. Germline CDR1 reads SQVTM; CDR2 reads ANQGSEA. This CDR3 reads CSVLAVLETQYF. The CDR3 region has the DNA TGCAGCGTCCTCGCCGTCCTGGAGACCCAGTACTTC.

This chain joins TRBV9 and TRBJ1-1; D unclear. In germline, CDR1 is SGDLS, CDR2 YYNGEE. CDR3 length equals 16 residues. The V end was cut by 4 bases, the J end by 2 bases, with 18 bases between. In nucleotides, the CDR3 is TGTGCCAGCAGCCCCAGCCACGGGGTGGGAAACACTGAAGCTTTCTTT. Amino acid sequence: CASSPSHGVGNTEAFF.